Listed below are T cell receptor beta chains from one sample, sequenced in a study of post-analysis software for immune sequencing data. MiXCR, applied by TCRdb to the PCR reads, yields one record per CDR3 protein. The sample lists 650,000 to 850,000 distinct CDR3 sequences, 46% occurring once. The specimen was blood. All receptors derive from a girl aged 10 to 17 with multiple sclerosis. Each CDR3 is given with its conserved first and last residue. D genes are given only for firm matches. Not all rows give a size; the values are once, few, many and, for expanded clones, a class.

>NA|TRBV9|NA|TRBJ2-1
CASSPVGTEQFF
TGTGCCAGCAGCCCCGTGGGCACTGAGCAGTTCTTC
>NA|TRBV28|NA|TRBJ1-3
CASSLTAGNTIYF
TGTGCCAGCAGTTTGACAGCTGGAAACACCATATATTTT
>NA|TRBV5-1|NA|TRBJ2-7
CASNLGRSSYEQYF
TGCGCCAGCAACTTGGGGCGGAGCTCCTACGAGCAGTACTTC
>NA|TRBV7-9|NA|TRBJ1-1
CASTAGRGMNTEAFF
TGTGCCAGCACCGCGGGGCGGGGTATGAACACTGAAGCTTTCTTT
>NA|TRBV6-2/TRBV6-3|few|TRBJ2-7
CASSPAGDDYEQYF
TGTGCCAGCAGCCCCGCAGGGGATGACTACGAGCAGTACTTC
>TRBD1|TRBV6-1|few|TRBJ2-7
CASSTHGRGQGEQYF
TGTGCCAGCAGTACCCACGGCAGGGGGCAAGGCGAGCAGTACTTC
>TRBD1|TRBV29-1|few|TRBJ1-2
CSSTDRVSSYTF
TGCAGCTCAACGGACAGGGTCTCTAGCTACACCTTC
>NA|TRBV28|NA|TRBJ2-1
CASSSSWGSSYNEQFF
TGTGCCAGCAGCTCCTCTTGGGGGTCCTCCTACAATGAGCAGTTCTTC
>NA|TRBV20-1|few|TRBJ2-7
CSASRELEQYF
TGCAGTGCTAGCCGCGAGCTCGAGCAGTACTTC
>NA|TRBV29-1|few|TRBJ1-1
CSVEDWGGMNTEAFF
TGCAGCGTTGAAGATTGGGGGGGAATGAACACTGAAGCTTTCTTT
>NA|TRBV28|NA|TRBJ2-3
CAIAKVSTDTQYF
TGTGCCATAGCGAAGGTTAGCACAGATACGCAGTATTTT
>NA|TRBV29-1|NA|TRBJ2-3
CSVLALGGTDTQYF
TGCAGCGTTCTAGCGCTGGGGGGCACAGATACGCAGTATTTT
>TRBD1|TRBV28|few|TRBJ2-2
CASSHRGTGELFF
TGTGCCAGCAGCCACAGGGGTACCGGGGAGCTGTTTTTT
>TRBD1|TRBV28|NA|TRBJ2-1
CASSPRGTGSYEQFF
TGTGCCAGCAGTCCTAGGGGGACAGGGAGCTATGAGCAGTTCTTC
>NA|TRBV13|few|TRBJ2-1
CASSFQRIGNEQFF
TGTGCCAGCAGCTTTCAAAGGATTGGGAATGAGCAGTTCTTC
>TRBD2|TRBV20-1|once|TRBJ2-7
CSAGGLAGGGEQYF
TGCAGTGCTGGTGGGCTAGCGGGAGGTGGCGAGCAGTACTTC
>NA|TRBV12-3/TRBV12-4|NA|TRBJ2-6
CASSPILGGANVLTF
TGTGCCAGCAGTCCTATCCTCGGGGGGGCCAACGTCCTGACTTTC
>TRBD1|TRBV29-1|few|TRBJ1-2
CSVQGAGEAYGYTF
TGCAGCGTCCAGGGGGCAGGGGAAGCCTATGGCTACACCTTC
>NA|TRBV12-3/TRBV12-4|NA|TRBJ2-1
CASTLGRSVDEQFF
TGTGCCAGCACCTTGGGTCGGAGTGTGGATGAGCAGTTCTTC
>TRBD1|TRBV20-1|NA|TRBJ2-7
CRAPRTGEYEQYF
TGCAGGGCCCCGAGGACAGGGGAATACGAGCAGTACTTC
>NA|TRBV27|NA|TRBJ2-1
CASSFVGTQQFF
TGTGCCAGCAGTTTTGTGGGGACCCAGCAGTTCTTC
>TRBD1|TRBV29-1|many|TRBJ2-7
CSALTDRVPYEQYF
TGCAGCGCCCTGACTGACAGGGTCCCCTACGAGCAGTACTTC
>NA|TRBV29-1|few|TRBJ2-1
CSVDSSGTNEQFF
TGCAGCGTTGACTCCAGCGGAACGAATGAGCAGTTCTTC
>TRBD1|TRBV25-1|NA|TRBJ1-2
CASSDTGGPNYGYTF
TGTGCCAGCAGTGATACAGGGGGCCCAAACTATGGCTACACCTTC
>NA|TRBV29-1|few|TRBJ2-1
CMVGSYNEQFF
TGCATGGTAGGCTCCTACAATGAGCAGTTCTTC
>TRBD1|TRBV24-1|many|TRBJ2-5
CATSEDRGNLETQYF
TGTGCCACCAGTGAGGACAGGGGAAATTTGGAGACCCAGTACTTC
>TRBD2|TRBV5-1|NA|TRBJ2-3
CASSSLTSGRTPDTQYF
TGCGCCAGCAGCTCCCTCACTAGCGGGAGGACCCCAGATACGCAGTATTTT
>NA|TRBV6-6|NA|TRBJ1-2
CASSYLTPNYGYTF
TGTGCCAGCAGTTACCTGACACCTAACTATGGCTACACCTTC
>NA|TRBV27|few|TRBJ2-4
CASSPNRENIQYF
TGTGCCAGCAGTCCCAACAGGGAAAACATTCAGTACTTC
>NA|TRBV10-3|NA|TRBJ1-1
CAIMGNTEAFF
TGTGCCATCATGGGGAACACTGAAGCTTTCTTT
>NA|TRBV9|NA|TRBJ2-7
CASSVVAQYF
TGTGCCAGCAGCGTAGTTGCGCAGTACTTC
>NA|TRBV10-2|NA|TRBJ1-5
CASSGVGGQPQHF
TGCGCCAGCAGTGGGGTCGGGGGACAGCCCCAGCATTTT
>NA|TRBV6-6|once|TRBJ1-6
CASSYEEAPSPLHF
TGTGCCAGCAGTTACGAAGAGGCTCCTTCACCCCTCCACTTT
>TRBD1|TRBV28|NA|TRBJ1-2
CASRSTGENGYTF
TGTGCCAGCCGATCGACAGGGGAGAATGGCTACACCTTC
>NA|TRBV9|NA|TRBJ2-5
CASSVAGSETQYF
TGTGCCAGCAGCGTAGCTGGGTCCGAGACCCAGTACTTC
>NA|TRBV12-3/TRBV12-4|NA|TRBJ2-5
CASSPRDWVETQYF
TGTGCCAGCAGTCCCCGGGACTGGGTCGAGACCCAGTACTTC
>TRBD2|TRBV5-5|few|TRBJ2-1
CASSLRTSGRGYEQFF
TGTGCCAGCAGCTTGAGGACTAGCGGGAGAGGCTATGAGCAGTTCTTC
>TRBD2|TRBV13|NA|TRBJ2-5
CASSPRSPSGRELGETQYF
TGTGCCAGCAGCCCGAGAAGTCCTAGCGGGAGGGAGCTGGGAGAGACCCAGTACTTC
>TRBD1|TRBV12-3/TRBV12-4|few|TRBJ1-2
CASSSYRGFGYTF
TGTGCCAGCAGCTCCTACAGGGGGTTTGGCTACACCTTC
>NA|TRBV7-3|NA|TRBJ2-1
CASSPSVMSEISSYNEQFF
TGTGCCAGCAGCCCCTCGGTGATGAGCGAGATAAGCTCCTACAATGAGCAGTTCTTC
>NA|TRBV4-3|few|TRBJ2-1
CASSQDGLALGSYNEQFF
TGCGCCAGCAGCCAAGATGGGCTAGCCTTGGGCTCCTACAATGAGCAGTTCTTC
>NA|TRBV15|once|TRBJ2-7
CATSGSGPYEQYF
TGTGCCACCAGCGGCAGCGGTCCCTACGAGCAGTACTTC
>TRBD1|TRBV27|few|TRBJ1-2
CASSLTTGVKSDGYTF
TGTGCCAGCAGTTTAACTACAGGGGTCAAATCGGATGGCTACACCTTC
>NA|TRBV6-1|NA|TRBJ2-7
CASSKGGQGSYEQYF
TGTGCCAGCAGTAAGGGGGGGCAGGGAAGCTACGAGCAGTACTTC
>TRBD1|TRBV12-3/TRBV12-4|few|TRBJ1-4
CASTPGTGGREKLFF
TGTGCCAGCACCCCCGGGACAGGGGGAAGAGAAAAACTGTTTTTT
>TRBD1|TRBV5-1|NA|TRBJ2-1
CASSLGTGEDPGDEQFF
TGCGCCAGCAGCCTCGGGACAGGGGAGGACCCAGGAGATGAGCAGTTCTTC
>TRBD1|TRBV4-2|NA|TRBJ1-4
CASSQERTGDEKLFF
TGTGCCAGCAGCCAGGAAAGGACAGGGGATGAAAAACTGTTTTTT
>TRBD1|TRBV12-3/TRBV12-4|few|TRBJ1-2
CASSSQTGRGYTF
TGTGCCAGCAGTTCCCAGACAGGGCGAGGCTACACCTTC
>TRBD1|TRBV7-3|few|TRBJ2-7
CASSTGTGPDYEQYF
TGTGCCAGCAGCACGGGGACAGGCCCAGACTACGAGCAGTACTTC
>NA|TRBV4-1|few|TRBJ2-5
CASSQDEGRETQYF
TGCGCCAGCAGCCAAGATGAGGGAAGAGAGACCCAGTACTTC
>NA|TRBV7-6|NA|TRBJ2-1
CASSLTEGGPSYNEQFF
TGTGCCAGCAGCTTAACTGAGGGCGGGCCTTCCTACAATGAGCAGTTCTTC
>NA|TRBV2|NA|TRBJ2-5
CASSGKGYQETQYF
TGTGCCAGCAGTGGCAAGGGGTACCAAGAGACCCAGTACTTC
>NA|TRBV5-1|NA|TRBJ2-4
CASSLAGSRREDSKNIQYF
TGCGCCAGCAGCTTGGCCGGGTCCAGAAGAGAAGATTCCAAAAACATTCAGTACTTC
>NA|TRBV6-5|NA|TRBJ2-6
CAGSYQAESGANVLTF
TGTGCCGGCAGTTACCAGGCCGAATCTGGGGCCAACGTCCTGACTTTC